This TCR beta chain is drawn from a study of identifying expanded T cells in peripheral blood. Some clones are missing from TCRdb's copy, which holds only in-frame ones; the method was immunoSEQ multiplex PCR. The sample lists about 58,000 clones, roughly four fifths occurring once. The V gene's germline CDR1 is SGHVS and CDR2 FQNEAQ. The CDR3 loop spans 14 amino acids. Trimming removed 4 bases from V and 3 bases from J; junction bases left unmatched: 3. Collection occurred without any documented infections or immune events in donors. Points from the study as a whole: Across healthy donors, higher total template counts meant significantly greater approximately two-week count variance. Over about two and four weeks, about 17 and 20 clones changed, versus 1.2 between replicates.

The table lists this clone with a count of one. Its antigen remains unidentified. This sequence joins TRBV7-8 and TRBJ2-5, with 9 positions matching TRBD1. The specimen sequenced was blood. This receptor was taken from a person between 18 and 69 years old in good health. For the CDR3, the DNA is TGTGCCAGCAGCTACCGGGACAGGGAAGAGACCCAGTACTTC. Amino acid sequence: CASSYRDREETQYF.